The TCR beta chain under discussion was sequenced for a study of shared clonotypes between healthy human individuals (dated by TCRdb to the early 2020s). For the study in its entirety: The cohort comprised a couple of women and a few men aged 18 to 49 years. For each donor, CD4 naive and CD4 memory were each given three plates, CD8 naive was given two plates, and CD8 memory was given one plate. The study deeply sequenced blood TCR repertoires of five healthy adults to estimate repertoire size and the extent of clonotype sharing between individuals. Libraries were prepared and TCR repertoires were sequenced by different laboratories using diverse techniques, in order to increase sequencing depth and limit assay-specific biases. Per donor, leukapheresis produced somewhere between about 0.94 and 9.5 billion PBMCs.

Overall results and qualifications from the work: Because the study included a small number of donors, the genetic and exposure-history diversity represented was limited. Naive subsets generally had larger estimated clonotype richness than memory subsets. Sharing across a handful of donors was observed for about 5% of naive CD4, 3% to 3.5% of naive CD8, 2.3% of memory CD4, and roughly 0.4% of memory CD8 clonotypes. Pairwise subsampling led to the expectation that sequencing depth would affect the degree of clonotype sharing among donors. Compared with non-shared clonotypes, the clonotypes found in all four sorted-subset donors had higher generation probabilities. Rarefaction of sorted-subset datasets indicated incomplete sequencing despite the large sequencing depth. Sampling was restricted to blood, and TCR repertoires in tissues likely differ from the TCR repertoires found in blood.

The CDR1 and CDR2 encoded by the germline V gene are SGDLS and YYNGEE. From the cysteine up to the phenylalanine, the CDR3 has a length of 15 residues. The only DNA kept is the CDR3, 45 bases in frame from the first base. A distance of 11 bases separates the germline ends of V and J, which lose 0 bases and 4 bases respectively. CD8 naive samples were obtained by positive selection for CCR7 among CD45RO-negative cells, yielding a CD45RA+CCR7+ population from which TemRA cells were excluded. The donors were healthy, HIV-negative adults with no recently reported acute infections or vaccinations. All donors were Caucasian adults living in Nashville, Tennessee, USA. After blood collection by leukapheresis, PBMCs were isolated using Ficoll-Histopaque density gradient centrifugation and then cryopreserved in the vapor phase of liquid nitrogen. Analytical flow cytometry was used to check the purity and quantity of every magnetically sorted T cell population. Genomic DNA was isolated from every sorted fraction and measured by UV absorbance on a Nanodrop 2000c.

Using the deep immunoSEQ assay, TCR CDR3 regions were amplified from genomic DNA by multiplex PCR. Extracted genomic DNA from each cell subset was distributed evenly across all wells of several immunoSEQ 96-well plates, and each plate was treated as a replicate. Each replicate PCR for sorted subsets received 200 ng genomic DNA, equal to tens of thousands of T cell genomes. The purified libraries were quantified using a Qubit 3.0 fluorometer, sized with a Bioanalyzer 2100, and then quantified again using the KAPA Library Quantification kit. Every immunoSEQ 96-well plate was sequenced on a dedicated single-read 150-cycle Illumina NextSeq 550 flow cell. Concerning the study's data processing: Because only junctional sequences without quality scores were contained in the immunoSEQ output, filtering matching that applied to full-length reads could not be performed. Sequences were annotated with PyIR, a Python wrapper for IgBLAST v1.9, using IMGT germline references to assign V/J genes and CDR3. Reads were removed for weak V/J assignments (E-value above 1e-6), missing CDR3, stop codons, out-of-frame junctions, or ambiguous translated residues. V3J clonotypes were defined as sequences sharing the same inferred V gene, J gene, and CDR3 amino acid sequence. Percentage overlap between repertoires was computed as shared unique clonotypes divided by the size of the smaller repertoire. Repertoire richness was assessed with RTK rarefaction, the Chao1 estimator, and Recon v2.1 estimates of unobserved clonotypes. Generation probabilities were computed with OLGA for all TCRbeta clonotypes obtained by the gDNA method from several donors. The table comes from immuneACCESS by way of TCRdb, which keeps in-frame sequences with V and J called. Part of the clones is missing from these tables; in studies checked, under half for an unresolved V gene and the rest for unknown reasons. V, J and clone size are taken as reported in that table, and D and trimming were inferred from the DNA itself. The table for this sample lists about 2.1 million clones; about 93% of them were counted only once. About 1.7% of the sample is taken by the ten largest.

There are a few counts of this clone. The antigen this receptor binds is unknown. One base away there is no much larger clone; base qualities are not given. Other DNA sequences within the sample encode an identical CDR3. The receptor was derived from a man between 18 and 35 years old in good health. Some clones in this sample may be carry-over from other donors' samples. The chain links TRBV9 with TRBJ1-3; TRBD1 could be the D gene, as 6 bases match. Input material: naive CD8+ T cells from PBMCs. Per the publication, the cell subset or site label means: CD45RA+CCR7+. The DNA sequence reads TGTGCCAGCAGCGTAGCAGGGGCGGGAGGAAACACCATATATTTT. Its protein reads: CASSVAGAGGNTIYF.